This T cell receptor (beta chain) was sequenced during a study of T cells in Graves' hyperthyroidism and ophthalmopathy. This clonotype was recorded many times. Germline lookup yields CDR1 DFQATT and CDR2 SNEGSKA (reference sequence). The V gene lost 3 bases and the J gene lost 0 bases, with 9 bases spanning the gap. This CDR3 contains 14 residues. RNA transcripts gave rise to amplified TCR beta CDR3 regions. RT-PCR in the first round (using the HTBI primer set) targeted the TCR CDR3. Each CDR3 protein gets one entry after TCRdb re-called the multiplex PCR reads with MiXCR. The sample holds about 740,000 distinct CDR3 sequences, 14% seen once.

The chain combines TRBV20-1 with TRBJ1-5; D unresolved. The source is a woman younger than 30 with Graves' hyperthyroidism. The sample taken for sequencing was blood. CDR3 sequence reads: CSARQVYSNQPQHF. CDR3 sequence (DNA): TGCAGTGCTAGGCAAGTTTATAGCAATCAGCCCCAGCATTTT.